One and the same sample provided the 5 T cell receptor beta chains below, sequenced in a study of shared clonotypes between healthy human individuals. Clones were sequenced by immunoSEQ multiplex PCR, and TCRdb holds only the in-frame ones, with some missing. The repertoire holds approximately 810,000 clones, with 85% to 95% as singletons. The naive CD8 subset, CD45RO-negative cells positively selected for CCR7, excluded terminally differentiated effector memory CD45RA+ cells. Source material: naive CD8+ T cells sorted from blood. The source of these receptors is a man aged 25 to 40 in good health.

The gene calls are TRBV27 and TRBJ2-1, with TRBD2 matching over 8 bases. With V trimmed by 4 bases and J by 5 bases, 10 bases remained unmatched. The CDR3 spans 16 residues. In germline, CDR1 is MNHEY, CDR2 SMNVEV (reference sequence). CDR3 in DNA: TGTGCCAGCAGTTCCCTTCGGCGGGAGGACAACAATGAGCAGTTCTTC. Translating it yields CASSSLRREDNNEQFF.

The chain combines TRBV7-6 with TRBJ2-7, with D perhaps matching TRBD1 (6 bases). CDR3 length equals 14 residues. Per the germline V gene, CDR1 is SGHVS and CDR2 is FNYEAQ. V lost 2 bases and J lost 5, with 13 bases in between. DNA of the CDR3: TGTGCCAGCAGCTTATTTGGCAGGGGAAACGAGCAGTACTTC. It translates to CASSLFGRGNEQYF.

CDR3 sequence: CASSLPGGGRNEQFF. As DNA, the CDR3 is TGTGCCAGCAGCCTCCCGGGGGGGGGCAGGAATGAGCAGTTCTTC. The genes are TRBV14 and TRBJ2-1, with 8 bases lining up with TRBD2. V gave up 4 bases and J gave up 7 bases; unmatched junction bases: 9. This CDR3 comprises 15 residues. CDR1 and CDR2 (germline): SGHDN, FVKESK.

This clone appeared once. The V gene is TRBV2, the J gene TRBJ2-3; no clear D. With 2 bases removed from V and 0 bases from J, the gap between germline ends came to 12 bases. Germline assignment: CDR1 SNHLY and CDR2 FYNNEI. The CDR3 consists of 16 residues. The CDR3 loop reads CASSELRASSTDTQYF. The CDR3 DNA follows: TGTGCCAGCAGTGAATTAAGGGCCTCTAGCACAGATACGCAGTATTTT.

V and J are TRBV11-1 and TRBJ2-3, with a tentative D call TRBD1 (6 bases). Trimming took off 6 bases at V and 7 bases at J, with 11 bases between the two ends. CDR3 length equals 12 residues. Germline V gene data show CDR1 as SGHAT and CDR2 as FQDESV (reference sequence). The CDR3 bases are TGTGCCAGCAGAATTGGACAGAATACGCAGTATTTT. Amino acids: CASRIGQNTQYF.